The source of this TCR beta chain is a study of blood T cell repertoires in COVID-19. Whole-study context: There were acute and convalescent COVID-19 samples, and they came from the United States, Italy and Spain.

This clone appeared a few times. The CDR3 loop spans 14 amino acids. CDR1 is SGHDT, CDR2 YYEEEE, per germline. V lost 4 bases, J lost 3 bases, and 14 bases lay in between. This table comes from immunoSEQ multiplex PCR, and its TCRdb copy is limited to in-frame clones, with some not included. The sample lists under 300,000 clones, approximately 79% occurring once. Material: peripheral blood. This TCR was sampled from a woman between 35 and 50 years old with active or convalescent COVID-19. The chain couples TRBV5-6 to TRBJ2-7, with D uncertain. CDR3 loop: CASSLRLVLYEQYF. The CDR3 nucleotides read TGTGCCAGCAGCCTCCGCTTGGTACTCTACGAGCAGTACTTC. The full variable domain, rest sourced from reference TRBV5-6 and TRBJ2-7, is DAGVTQSPTHLIKTRGQQVTLRCSPKSGHDTVSWYQQALGQGPQFIFQYYEEEERQRGNFPDRFSGHQFPNYSSELNVNALLLGDSALYLCASSLRLVLYEQYFGPGTRLTVT.